The 8 T cell receptor beta chains reported below all come from one sample, sequenced in a study of post-analysis software for immune sequencing data. The study's findings and limits: About five TRBV segments were more frequent in patients than controls; TRBV5-6, TRBV5-1 and TRBV20-1 belonged to this group.

Included in the TCR beta cDNA libraries were unique molecular identifiers. TCRdb passed the PCR reads through MiXCR, listing each CDR3 protein once. The sample consists of some 890,000 distinct CDR3 sequences, 53% of them appearing once. Their recognized antigens are unknown. Sequences were obtained from blood. The receptors originated from a girl between 5 and 17 years old with multiple sclerosis.

This clonotype was observed a few times. At one end, the junction sequence differs from germline, possibly due to a read error. J is TRBJ2-3 and V is TRBV4-1, with D unclear. Germline CDR1 MGHRA, CDR2 YSYEKL. CDR3 length: 16 residues. CDR3 nucleotide sequence: TGTGCCAGCAGCCAAGTCGACTCCTCAGGTGGGGATACGCAGTATTTT. This codes for CASSQVDSSGGDTQYF.

V and J are TRBV5-1 and TRBJ2-7; 7 nucleotides line up with TRBD1. The V gene's germline CDR1 is SGHRS and CDR2 YFSETQ. This CDR3 is built from 17 residues. The J segment lost 1 base and the V segment lost 1 base, leaving 11 bases of the junction unmatched. The CDR3 sequence is CASSLWIPQGSSYEQYF. The CDR3 DNA reads as TGCGCCAGCAGCTTGTGGATCCCACAGGGGAGTTCCTACGAGCAGTACTTC.

The chain combines TRBV2 with TRBJ2-1; unclear D gene. This CDR3 comprises 12 residues. CDR1 and CDR2 (germline): SNHLY, FYNNEI. Trimming left V 8 bases short and J 4 bases short, with 9 bases between. The CDR3, as DNA: TGTGCCAGCCGCGTCGGTTACAATGAGCAGTTCTTC. Amino acids: CASRVGYNEQFF.

The chain has TRBV6-4 and TRBJ2-3; D is unresolved. This CDR3 region has 15 residues. Germline-derived CDR1 and CDR2 are MRHNA and SNTAGT. Trimming removed 2 bases from V and 4 bases from J, with 13 bases in between. The chain's CDR3 is CASSDGIGSSDTQYF. CDR3 in DNA: TGTGCCAGCAGTGACGGTATTGGGTCATCAGATACGCAGTATTTT.

Points on this clonotype: Mismatch with germline at one junction end may stem from a read error. The V and J genes are TRBV20-1 and TRBJ2-3; a weak D match, TRBD2 (6 bases). Germline V gives CDR1 DFQATT, CDR2 SNEGSKA (reference sequence). This CDR3 has 16 residues. In DNA form, the CDR3 reads TGCAGTGCTACCCCCGCGCGCGGCGGGGTCACAGATGCGCAGTATTTT. It specifies CSATPARGGVTDAQYF.

CDR3: CASKGAGRTDTQYF. The CDR3 coding sequence is TGTGCCAGCAAGGGAGCGGGGCGAACAGATACGCAGTATTTT. The rearrangement uses TRBV6-5 and TRBJ2-3, with 7 bases aligning to TRBD2. The germline gives CDR1 MNHEY, CDR2 SVGAGI. The CDR3 has 14 amino acids. V lost 7 bases, J lost 3 bases, and 7 bases stayed unmatched.

The chain combines TRBV5-1 with TRBJ2-7; no reliable D call. The CDR3 consists of 14 residues. V lost 4 bases, J lost 3 bases, and 14 bases lay in between. The germline gives CDR1 SGHRS, CDR2 YFSETQ. In DNA form, the CDR3 reads TGCGCCAGCAGCCCATGGACGACCGACTACGAGCAGTACTTC. Protein product: CASSPWTTDYEQYF.

This sequence joins TRBV7-3 and TRBJ2-1; D unresolved. The J call may be faulty, since TRBJ2-7 better matches the DNA end. Germline CDR1 and CDR2: SGHTA and FQGTGA. This CDR3 contains 13 residues. The CDR3 reads CASSSGPGYEQYF. In DNA form, the CDR3 reads TGTGCCAGCAGCTCCGGACCCGGCTACGAGCAGTACTTC.